This TCR beta chain was identified in a study of T cells in localized non-small cell lung cancer. TCRdb's table, derived via immunoSEQ multiplex PCR, lists solely in-frame clones and lacks some. The table has 20,000 to 25,000 clones, around 84% seen once. This CDR3 contains 17 residues. The rearrangement joins TRBV21-1 to TRBJ2-3; the table's D call TRBD2 went unverified against the DNA. TRBV21-1 is termed a pseudogene. The sequences come from peripheral blood, collected before any cancer treatment. The TCR comes from a man aged 35 to 69 with stage I lung adenocarcinoma. This CDR3 is CATRGYGTSGPHDTQYF. In DNA form, the CDR3 reads TGTGCCACCAGGGGGTACGGGACTAGCGGGCCACATGATACGCAGTATTTT.